This TCR beta chain was obtained from a study of cytomegalovirus exposure and HLA in healthy donors. The PCR ran on 60 Vbeta and 13 Jbeta primers. This table comes from immunoSEQ multiplex PCR, and its TCRdb copy is limited to in-frame clones, with some not included. Seen here are some 150,000 clones, more than 75% observed once, and the top ten hold roughly 3.2%. CDR3 size: 15 residues. The germline V gene encodes CDR1 MGHRA and CDR2 YSYEKL. The V gene lost 1 base and the J gene lost 4 bases, with 14 bases spanning the gap. Material for sequencing was PBMCs. The source is a man between 18 and 35 years old in good health and CMV-seropositive. V usage is TRBV4-1 and J usage is TRBJ2-7, with D perhaps TRBD2 (6 bases). CDR3 DNA sequence: TGCGCCAGCAGCCAAGCCCCCGGGAGTGCGTACGAGCAGTACTTC. It translates to CASSQAPGSAYEQYF.